The TCR beta chain described here comes from a study of beta chain features in type 1 diabetes. All of the isolated RNA was reverse transcribed, so expressed TCRB transcripts were sequenced. This table comes from immunoSEQ multiplex PCR, and its TCRdb copy is limited to in-frame clones, with some not included. The profile shows about 360,000 clones, over 9.5% of them singletons. In this sample, this clone turned up a few times. Unmatched junction bases numbered 14, after V lost 4 bases and J lost 5 bases. Germline CDR1 SGHTA, CDR2 FQGNSA. This CDR3 is 16 amino acids long. The sequencing sample was made of naive CD4+ T cells from blood. The clonotype originates from a man aged 18 to 30 in good health. The chain uses TRBV7-2 and TRBJ2-7; 7 bases agree with TRBD2. CDR3 amino acids: CASSSERGTGGNEQYF. In DNA form, the CDR3 reads TGTGCCAGCAGCTCAGAGCGGGGAACCGGTGGGAACGAGCAGTACTTC. Full variable domain (outside the CDR3, taken from reference TRBV7-2 and TRBJ2-7): GAGVSQSPSNKVTEKGKDVELRCDPISGHTALYWYRQSLGQGLEFLIYFQGNSAPDKSGLPSDRFSAERTGGSVSTLTIQRTQQEDSAVYLCASSSERGTGGNEQYFGPGTRLTVT.